The T cell receptor beta chain under discussion was sequenced for a study of blood T cell repertoires in COVID-19. The germline CDR1 and CDR2 sequences are LNHDA and SQIVND (reference sequence). This CDR3 has 15 residues. J was trimmed by 3 bases and V by 5 bases; bases with no gene match: 3. Repertoires were generated with immunoSEQ multiplex PCR, while TCRdb's copy carries only in-frame clones and drops some. The table includes 330,000 or so clones, roughly 86% detected once. The sequenced sample consisted of PBMCs or T cells enriched from blood (not recorded which). This TCR derives from a man in his forties in a cohort exposed to, infected with or recovered from COVID-19 (not recorded which). The V gene is TRBV19, the J gene TRBJ2-1, with 11 positions matching TRBD2. The CDR3 loop reads CASSLAGGHYNEQFF. CDR3 coding DNA: TGTGCCAGTAGTTTAGCGGGAGGGCACTACAATGAGCAGTTCTTC.